Presented here are 22 T cell receptor beta chains from one specimen sequenced in a study of T cell responses to AZD1222 COVID-19 vaccine. Profiling relied on immunoSEQ multiplex PCR, and the TCRdb table lists in-frame clones only, not all of them. In the table there are around 110,000 clones, 85% to 95% of which are singletons. Here the sequenced sample was peripheral blood, taken 28 days after the second AZD1222 dose. These receptors all come from an adult who received the AZD1222 COVID-19 vaccine.

As to this clone: One end of the junction fails to match germline, which may point to a read error. The chain is built from TRBV7-7 and TRBJ2-3, with 7 bases matching TRBD1. Per germline, CDR1 SSHAT and CDR2 FNYEAQ (reference sequence). The CDR3 spans 16 residues. DNA of the CDR3: TGTGCTAGCAGCTTAGCGCTTGGGACAGACCTAGATACGCAGTATTTT. Protein sequence: CASSLALGTDLDTQYF.

V usage is TRBV19 and J usage is TRBJ2-7; TRBD2 is a possible D gene (5 bases). V lost 0 bases and J 7 bases, leaving 10 bases between the germline ends. Germline CDR1 LNHDA, CDR2 SQIVND (reference sequence). There are 13 residues in the CDR3. The CDR3: CASSIDSRREQYF. CDR3 nucleotides: TGTGCCAGTAGTATAGATTCCCGGAGGGAGCAGTACTTC.

The chain employs TRBV5-1 and TRBJ2-2, with TRBD1 identical over 8 bases. Germline V lookup: CDR1 SGHRS, CDR2 YFSETQ. CDR3 length equals 14 residues. V dropped 4 bases and J dropped 7; count of bases not matched to a gene: 6. Here the CDR3 DNA reads TGCGCCAGCAGCCTGGGACAGGATGGCGGGGAGCTGTTTTTT. The encoded protein is CASSLGQDGGELFF.

This chain connects TRBV7-3 to TRBJ1-2; no definite D call. The V gene lost 1 base and the J gene lost 4 bases, with 10 bases spanning the gap. The CDR3 covers 14 residues. Per germline, CDR1 SGHTA and CDR2 FQGTGA. In nucleotides, the CDR3 is TGTGCCAGCAGCTTAAGGGCCCTTTCCTATGGCTACACCTTC. Protein: CASSLRALSYGYTF. The full variable domain, its missing parts supplied by reference TRBV7-3 and TRBJ1-2, is GAGVSQTPSNKVTEKGKYVELRCDPISGHTALYWYRQSLGQGPEFLIYFQGTGAADDSGLPNDRFFAVRPEGSVSTLKIQRTERGDSAVYLCASSLRALSYGYTFGSGTRLTVV.

Only one count was recorded for this clone. The CDR3 DNA follows: TGTGCCAGTAGCTCTGGACAGGGGTTCGAGACCCAGTACTTC. Translating it yields CASSSGQGFETQYF. The chain carries TRBV19 and TRBJ2-5; 9 positions agree with TRBD1. With 6 bases clipped from V and 5 bases from J, the junction kept 7 bases outside the gene matches. The CDR3 is made up of 14 amino acids. Germline assignment: CDR1 LNHDA and CDR2 SQIVND (reference sequence).

The chain couples TRBV19 to TRBJ1-1; weak D call: TRBD1 (6 bases). Germline lookup yields CDR1 LNHDA and CDR2 SQIVND (reference sequence). The CDR3 spans 15 residues. The germline V and J ends were trimmed by 7 bases and 4 bases, with 19 bases remaining between them. The CDR3 sequence is CASTPRLDRSTEAFF. The CDR3 nucleotides read TGTGCCAGTACCCCTAGATTGGACAGATCCACTGAAGCTTTCTTT.

This chain joins TRBV30 and TRBJ2-5, with a weak D call TRBD1 (6 bases). V was clipped by 2 bases and J by 5 bases, with 12 bases between them. CDR3 length equals 13 residues. Looked up from germline, CDR1 is GTSNPN and CDR2 is SVGIG (reference sequence). As DNA, the CDR3 is TGTGCCTGGAGTAAAGGGACACAGGAGACCCAGTACTTC. Translated: CAWSKGTQETQYF.

The genes are TRBV6-5 and TRBJ2-5; 10 positions match TRBD1. Germline-derived CDR1 and CDR2 are MNHEY and SVGAGI. J gave up 1 base and V 1 base, and 0 bases lay outside the gene matches. This CDR3 region has 15 residues. The CDR3 reads CASSYWTGGQETQYF. The CDR3 DNA is TGTGCCAGCAGTTACTGGACAGGGGGCCAAGAGACCCAGTACTTC.

The rearrangement links TRBV27 to TRBJ1-5; D is ambiguous. CDR3 length: 16 residues. V was clipped by 4 bases and J by 0 bases, with 13 bases between them. In germline, CDR1 is MNHEY, CDR2 SMNVEV (reference sequence). CDR3 sequence reads: CASSSLGDYSNQPQHF. The CDR3 region has the DNA TGTGCCAGCAGTTCTCTTGGCGATTATAGCAATCAGCCCCAGCATTTT.

This chain uses TRBV18 with TRBJ1-5; 8 bases are shared with TRBD1. With 6 bases clipped from V and 5 bases from J, the junction kept 9 bases outside the gene matches. The length of the CDR3 is 15 residues. Germline V gene lookup returns CDR1 KGHSH and CDR2 LQKENI. The CDR3 is CASSDGTGFHQPQHF. CDR3 DNA: TGTGCCAGCTCGGACGGGACAGGTTTTCATCAGCCCCAGCATTTT.

The chain has TRBV6-2 or TRBV6-3 and TRBJ2-1; D not resolved. Trimming cost V 0 bases and J 6 bases, with 6 bases left between them. This CDR3 contains 13 residues. Germline CDR1 MNHEY, CDR2 SVGEGT. DNA of the CDR3: TGTGCCAGCAGTTACTCGGACCGCAATGAGCAGTTCTTC. Its protein is CASSYSDRNEQFF.

J is TRBJ2-4 and V is TRBV4-2, with D hard to call. The germline V gene encodes CDR1 LGHNA and CDR2 YNFKEQ. This CDR3 is 16 amino acids long. Trimming took off 1 base at V and 0 bases at J, with 10 bases between the two ends. The CDR3 nucleotides read TGTGCCAGCAGCCAAGGTGGGCCTCTAGCCAAAAACATTCAGTACTTC. Its translation: CASSQGGPLAKNIQYF.

J is TRBJ2-2 and V is TRBV3-1 (or the pseudogene TRBV3-2); no firm D call. The germline V gene has CDR1 LGHDT and CDR2 YNNKEL (reference sequence). Trimming took off 2 bases at V and 0 bases at J, with 4 bases between the two ends. The CDR3 is 14 amino acids. The CDR3 nucleotides read TGTGCCAGCAGCCAACTCGCGAACACCGGGGAGCTGTTTTTT. Translation: CASSQLANTGELFF.

V and J are TRBV6-5 and TRBJ2-7; D perhaps matches TRBD1 (6 bases). V shed 0 bases and J shed 0 bases, with 9 bases lying between them. This CDR3 has 15 amino acids. Germline CDR1 is MNHEY and CDR2 is SVGAGI. The CDR3 reads CASSYSGRGSYEQYF. The CDR3 coding sequence is TGTGCCAGCAGTTACTCGGGCAGGGGCTCCTACGAGCAGTACTTC.

The V call is TRBV27, the J call TRBJ2-3, with 9 positions matching TRBD2. This CDR3 has 16 amino acids. Germline V gene sequence: CDR1 MNHEY, CDR2 SMNVEV (reference sequence). V gave up 7 bases and J gave up 8 bases; unmatched junction bases: 16. In DNA, the CDR3 is TGTGCCAGCACCCGACTAGCGGATAAGGGTGGGGTTACGCAGTATTTT. It translates to CASTRLADKGGVTQYF.

Written as DNA, the CDR3 is TGTGCCAGTAGAGCCCCCGGGCGGGGGCCGTTTGCTTTCTTT. This codes for CASRAPGRGPFAFF. V gene TRBV19 combines with J gene TRBJ1-1, with D perhaps TRBD1 (6 bases). The germline V and J ends were trimmed by 6 bases and 11 bases, with 22 bases remaining between them. CDR3 size: 14 residues. Germline-derived CDR1 and CDR2 are LNHDA and SQIVND (reference sequence).

The genes are TRBV19 and TRBJ2-7; the D gene is possibly TRBD2 (6 bases). The CDR3 totals 15 residues. The V end lost 2 bases, the J end lost 7 bases, and 18 bases lay between the germline ends. CDR1 and CDR2 (germline): LNHDA, SQIVND (reference sequence). The CDR3 is CASSIRGSPRREQYF. The CDR3 region has the DNA TGTGCCAGTAGTATACGGGGGAGCCCTCGCCGGGAGCAGTACTTC.

The chain employs TRBV19 and TRBJ2-3, with 8 bases lining up with TRBD2. V shed 6 bases, J shed 7 bases, and the junction held 12 bases outside the gene matches. Germline loops: CDR1 LNHDA, CDR2 SQIVND (reference sequence). The length of the CDR3 is 15 residues. The CDR3 loop is CASSPHEREWNTQYF. Here the CDR3 DNA reads TGTGCCAGTAGCCCCCACGAGCGGGAGTGGAATACGCAGTATTTT.

The rearrangement joins TRBV25-1 to TRBJ1-6; no reliable D call. Looked up from germline, CDR1 is MGHDK and CDR2 is SYGVNS. The CDR3 consists of 15 residues. V lost 4 bases and J 0 bases, leaving 7 bases between the germline ends. The CDR3 reads CASSGPGSYNSPLHF. The CDR3 DNA reads as TGTGCCAGCAGTGGACCTGGCTCCTATAATTCACCCCTCCACTTT.

The chain is built from TRBV25-1 and TRBJ1-2; possible D gene TRBD1, 5 bases. The CDR3 sequence is 14 residues long. Germline CDR1 MGHDK, CDR2 SYGVNS. V dropped 0 bases and J dropped 8 bases, with 13 bases sitting between them. CDR3 residues: CASSEYAGAQGYTF. CDR3 in DNA: TGTGCCAGCAGTGAATATGCCGGGGCGCAGGGCTACACCTTC.

This chain uses TRBV29-1 with TRBJ2-2, with 8 bases identical to TRBD2. The germline V gene encodes CDR1 SQVTM and CDR2 ANQGSEA. After removal of 7 bases from V and 3 bases from J, the junction contained 7 bases not matched to a gene. This CDR3 contains 14 residues. CDR3 loop: CSAAREGDTGELFF. For the CDR3, the DNA is TGCAGCGCCGCACGGGAGGGAGACACCGGGGAGCTGTTTTTT.

The rearrangement uses TRBV27 and TRBJ1-3; D call uncertain. Trimming pared 5 bases from V and 4 bases from J, leaving 12 bases between. CDR3 length: 14 amino acids. The germline V gene encodes CDR1 MNHEY and CDR2 SMNVEV (reference sequence). CDR3 residues: CASSLSVSGNTIYF. The CDR3 nucleotides are TGTGCCAGCAGTCTAAGCGTTTCAGGAAACACCATATATTTT.